Following are 8 T cell receptor beta chains from one sample sequenced in a study of OX40 agonist ivuxolimab in advanced cancers. Some clones are missing from TCRdb's copy, which holds only in-frame ones; the method was immunoSEQ multiplex PCR. In the table there are 65,000 to 95,000 clones, 70% to 90% of which are singletons. Sequencing used CD4+ or CD8+ T cells sorted from blood, obtained in a trial of the OX40 agonist ivuxolimab. These receptor sequences come from an adult with an advanced solid tumor such as melanoma, head and neck, liver or kidney cancer.

This clone was seen only a few times. The chain uses TRBV4-1 and TRBJ1-1, with D possibly being TRBD1 (5 bases). Trimming left V 0 bases short and J 11 bases short, with 16 bases between. This CDR3 has 14 amino acids. Germline lookup yields CDR1 MGHRA and CDR2 YSYEKL. CDR3 in DNA: TGCGCCAGCAGCCAAGATCGTGGGACCCTCCGGGCTTTCTTT. It codes for CASSQDRGTLRAFF.

The rearrangement uses TRBV20-1 and TRBJ2-7; D gene ambiguous. The CDR3 sequence is 11 residues long. Trimming removed 5 bases at V and 2 bases at J, with 7 bases between. The germline gives CDR1 DFQATT, CDR2 SNEGSKA (reference sequence). CDR3 nucleotide sequence: TGCAGTGCTCTTGACCCCTACGAGCAGTACTTC. Its translation: CSALDPYEQYF.

The chain recombines TRBV4-3 with TRBJ1-1; no clear D. The CDR3 is 14 residues long. V lost 0 bases, J lost 1 base, and 6 bases lay in between. Germline V CDR1 and CDR2: LGHNA, YSLEER. The CDR3 DNA reads TGCGCCAGCAGCCAAGATTCTGGGAACACTGAAGCTTTCTTT. Translation: CASSQDSGNTEAFF.

In this sample, this clone turned up once. The V and J genes are TRBV10-3 and TRBJ1-1; 11 nucleotides line up with TRBD1. CDR1 is ENHRY and CDR2 is SYGVKD in the germline V gene. The CDR3 has 14 residues. Trimming took 4 bases from V and 6 from J; bases not matched to a gene: 4. CDR3 sequence: CAISGGQGVAEAFF. CDR3 coding DNA: TGTGCCATCAGTGGGGGACAGGGGGTAGCTGAAGCTTTCTTT.

This sequence joins TRBV5-4 and TRBJ2-7; weak D call: TRBD1 (6 bases). Germline assignment: CDR1 SGHNT and CDR2 YYREEE (reference sequence). The germline V and J ends were trimmed by 4 bases and 5 bases, with 19 bases remaining between them. This CDR3 region has 15 residues. This CDR3 reads CASSLGGPIGDEQYF. DNA for the CDR3: TGTGCCAGCAGCCTTGGGGGCCCAATAGGCGACGAGCAGTACTTC. Together with reference TRBV5-4 and TRBJ2-7, the CDR3 gives the full variable domain: ETGVTQSPTHLIKTRGQQVTLRCSSQSGHNTVSWYQQALGQGPQFIFQYYREEENGRGNFPPRFSGLQFPNYSSELNVNALELDDSALYLCASSLGGPIGDEQYFGPGTRLTVT.

The chain recombines TRBV5-1 with TRBJ2-3, with D possibly being TRBD2 (7 bases). Germline CDR1 reads SGHRS; CDR2 reads YFSETQ. V lost 4 bases and J 4 bases, leaving 19 bases between the germline ends. The CDR3 runs 16 residues. CDR3 sequence reads: CASSLLRGGAADTQYF. CDR3 nucleotide sequence: TGCGCCAGCAGCCTATTAAGGGGGGGAGCAGCAGATACGCAGTATTTT.

The genes are TRBV28 and TRBJ1-6; 9 nucleotides agree with TRBD1. Per the germline V gene, CDR1 is MDHEN and CDR2 is SYDVKM. The CDR3 length is 17 residues. V gave up 6 bases and J gave up 13 bases; unmatched junction bases: 19. The CDR3 is CASRPYRTGVPSEPLHF. In nucleotides, the CDR3 is TGTGCCAGCAGACCTTATCGGACAGGGGTACCCTCTGAGCCCCTCCACTTT. Using reference TRBV28 and TRBJ1-6 for the parts outside the CDR3, the full variable domain is DVKVTQSSRYLVKRTGEKVFLECVQDMDHENMFWYRQDPGLGLRLIYFSYDVKMKEKGDIPEGYSVSREKKERFSLILESASTNQTSMYLCASRPYRTGVPSEPLHFGNGTRLTVT.

This sequence joins TRBV7-9 and TRBJ1-1; the D is unclear. The CDR3 is 13 amino acids. Germline V gives CDR1 SEHNR, CDR2 FQNEAQ (reference sequence). Trimming left V 3 bases short and J 0 bases short, with 5 bases between. DNA of the CDR3: TGTGCCAGCAGCTTGAGTATGAACACTGAAGCTTTCTTT. Translated, it gives CASSLSMNTEAFF.